Listed below are T cell receptor beta chains from one sample, sequenced in a study of cytomegalovirus exposure and HLA in healthy donors. Repertoires were generated with immunoSEQ multiplex PCR, while TCRdb's copy carries only in-frame clones and drops some. The repertoire includes 110,000 to 150,000 clones, 80% to 85% of them detected once, and around 1.3% sits in the top ten. Material for sequencing was PBMCs. These TCRs come from a female donor in good health and CMV-seronegative. CDR3s include the opening cysteine and the closing phenylalanine or tryptophan.

V gene	J gene	CDR3 protein
TRBV6-1	TRBJ1-4	CASSITGQPNEKLFF
TRBV9	TRBJ2-1	CASSVSGASSYNEQFF
TRBV7-2	TRBJ1-5	CASRQGADFNQPQHF
TRBV4-2	TRBJ2-3	CASSQAPGLVTDTQYF
TRBV4-2	TRBJ2-3	CASSQGIGGAGVTDTQYF
TRBV2	TRBJ2-3	CASSSLAGHRTDTQYF
TRBV6-1	TRBJ2-7	CASSPGTGNSYEQYF
TRBV5-1	TRBJ2-3	CASSLTSRDRYF
TRBV10-3	TRBJ1-5	CAIGETGDQPQHF
TRBV5-4	TRBJ2-5	CASSLPGQGKETQYF
TRBV28	TRBJ1-5	CASSLAQGTITRPQHF
TRBV15	TRBJ2-3	CATSRGGGTDTQYF
TRBV19	TRBJ2-1	CASSIPNRGQGSVNEQFF
TRBV14	TRBJ2-3	CASSQEPGLAGDTQYF